These 28 T cell receptor beta chains came from one sample sequenced in a study of molecular identifiers for immune sequencing clone quantification. TCRdb called the PCR reads again in MiXCR, with one record for every CDR3 protein. The sample includes more than 450,000 distinct CDR3 sequences, roughly a fifth seen only once; the top ten take about 0.8%. Sequencing input: naive CD8+ T cells from blood, with Jurkat cell RNA spiked in. Subset specified: FACS-sorted CD8+CD4-CCR7+CD45RA+ naive T cells. Receptors originate from a human donor in good health. Some libraries in this study had Jurkat cell RNA spiked in.

V and J are TRBV6-2 or TRBV6-3 and TRBJ1-5, with D hard to call. The CDR3 sequence is 15 residues long. The V end was cut by 4 bases, the J end by 5 bases, with 15 bases between. Germline CDR1 and CDR2: MNHEY and SVGEGT. For the CDR3, the DNA is TGTGCCAGCAGTTTAGGGCGGGGTCTCGATCAGCCCCAGCATTTT. Its protein is CASSLGRGLDQPQHF.

V gene TRBV12-3 or TRBV12-4 combines with J gene TRBJ1-2; D not certain. This CDR3 is built from 15 residues. Trimming stripped 1 base from V and 3 bases from J, with 12 bases between. In DNA form, the CDR3 reads TGTGCCAGCAGTTTAGGGGGTGGGTTCGACTATGGCTACACCTTC. Encoded protein: CASSLGGGFDYGYTF.

Regarding this clonotype: At one end the junction does not follow the germline gene, possibly because of a read error. The gene calls are TRBV4-1 and TRBJ1-4; TRBD1 might be the D (5 bases). Germline CDR1 reads MGHRA; CDR2 reads YSYEKL. This CDR3 is 17 amino acids long. Written as DNA, the CDR3 is TGCGCCAGCAGCCAAGAGTTTAGAGGGGCAGGGATTGAAAAACTGCTTTTT. This translates into CASSQEFRGAGIEKLLF.

There are many counts of this clonotype. The rearrangement joins TRBV6-2 or TRBV6-3 to TRBJ2-6; no reliable D call. The germline gives CDR1 MNHEY, CDR2 SVGEGT. CDR3 size: 17 residues. Trimming left V 0 bases short and J 0 bases short, with 9 bases between. Written as DNA, the CDR3 is TGTGCCAGCAGTTACTCTACGGAAAACTCTGGGGCCAACGTCCTGACTTTC. It codes for CASSYSTENSGANVLTF.

This clonotype was picked up a small number of times. The rearrangement links TRBV12-3 or TRBV12-4 to TRBJ1-1, with TRBD1 matching 8 bases. V lost 5 bases and J lost 0; bases outside the gene matches: 17. The CDR3 is 19 residues long. CDR3 in amino acids: CASSLSGSDRGGMNTEAFF. CDR3 DNA sequence: TGTGCCAGCAGTCTTAGTGGTTCAGACAGGGGTGGGATGAACACTGAAGCTTTCTTT.

In its sample, this clonotype was seen a few times. V is TRBV27 and J is TRBJ2-7; 7 bases fit TRBD2. CDR3 size: 15 residues. The V segment lost 6 bases and the J segment 4 bases; nucleotides outside the gene matches: 12. The germline V gene encodes CDR1 MNHEY and CDR2 SMNVEV (reference sequence). CDR3 sequence reads: CASSLRSGTPYEQYF. The CDR3 nucleotides read TGTGCCAGCAGCTTGAGAAGCGGGACTCCGTACGAGCAGTACTTC.

This clonotype was seen repeatedly, ten times or more. The chain links TRBV18 to TRBJ2-3, with D maybe TRBD2 (5 bases). This CDR3 comprises 15 residues. V lost 4 bases to trimming and J lost 6 bases, with 17 bases between them. Germline CDR1 and CDR2: KGHSH and LQKENI. CDR3 bases: TGTGCCAGCTCACAAGCGGAACTCACTACGGATACGCAGTATTTT. Translation: CASSQAELTTDTQYF.

The genes are TRBV6-5 and TRBJ1-3, with D tentatively TRBD1 (5 bases). Per the germline V gene, CDR1 is MNHEY and CDR2 is SVGAGI. The ends were cut back, 3 bases at V and 0 bases at J, with 15 bases in the middle. This CDR3 has 17 residues. In DNA form, the CDR3 reads TGTGCCAGCAGTTATGGAGGGGACGCCTACTCTGGAAACACCATATATTTT. It encodes CASSYGGDAYSGNTIYF.

This clonotype was seen at least ten times. This rearrangement joins TRBV29-1 to TRBJ1-1; no reliable D call. Germline CDR1 SQVTM, CDR2 ANQGSEA. Trimming took off 1 base at V and 1 base at J, with 10 bases between the two ends. CDR3 size: 14 residues. This chain's CDR3 is CSVEGVGKNTEAFF. In nucleotides, the CDR3 is TGCAGCGTTGAAGGTGTGGGAAAGAACACTGAAGCTTTCTTT. Combining the CDR3 with reference TRBV29-1 and TRBJ1-1 gives the whole variable domain SAVISQKPSRDICQRGTSLTIQCQVDSQVTMMFWYRQQPGQSLTLIATANQGSEATYESGFVIDKFPISRPNLTFSTLTVSNMSPEDSSIYLCSVEGVGKNTEAFFGQGTRLTVV.

With respect to this clonotype: One base away lies a much larger clone, so this may be a sequencing read error. The chain combines TRBV6-2 or TRBV6-3 with TRBJ2-7; TRBD1 might be the D (5 bases). Looked up from germline, CDR1 is MNHEY and CDR2 is SVGEGT. The CDR3 is 15 amino acids. The CDR3 protein is CASSTLAGMVDEPYF. The CDR3 DNA is TGTGCCAGCAGTACCTTGGCAGGGATGGTCGACGAGCCGTACTTC.

The chain carries TRBV6-5 and TRBJ1-2; D not certain. The CDR3 spans 11 residues. Germline V gives CDR1 MNHEY, CDR2 SVGAGI. The V end lost 7 bases, the J end lost 7 bases, and 10 bases lay between the germline ends. The CDR3 region has the DNA TGTGCCAGCATCGCCCTGCGTGGCTACACCTTC. It encodes CASIALRGYTF.

This clonotype was observed at least ten times. The gene calls are TRBV4-3 and TRBJ1-3; D unclear. This CDR3 is built from 14 residues. V lost 0 bases and J 1 base, leaving 4 bases between the germline ends. From germline, CDR1 is LGHNA and CDR2 YSLEER. The CDR3 is CASSQDWSGNTIYF. The CDR3, as DNA: TGCGCCAGCAGCCAAGATTGGTCTGGAAACACCATATATTTT.

The chain is built from TRBV3-1 and TRBJ2-2, with 12 bases matching TRBD2. The CDR3 is made up of 16 amino acids. The germline V gene has CDR1 LGHDT and CDR2 YNNKEL (reference sequence). V dropped 1 base and J dropped 4; count of bases not matched to a gene: 1. The chain's CDR3 is CASSQGLAGATGELFF. CDR3 bases: TGTGCCAGCAGCCAAGGACTAGCGGGGGCCACCGGGGAGCTGTTTTTT.

This clonotype was found many times. The genes are TRBV20-1 and TRBJ2-7; 9 nucleotides line up with TRBD2. Germline trimming cut 0 bases from V and 3 bases from J; bases unmatched to any gene: 15. The length of the CDR3 is 18 residues. Germline CDR1 and CDR2: DFQATT and SNEGSKA (reference sequence). As DNA, the CDR3 is TGCAGTGCTAGAGATTTCGGGTCGCTAGCGGGGACCAACTACGAGCAGTACTTC. It translates to CSARDFGSLAGTNYEQYF.

In its sample, this clonotype was seen many times. The rearrangement links TRBV6-5 to TRBJ2-1; 10 bases are a match to TRBD1. Germline CDR1 is MNHEY and CDR2 is SVGAGI. The V gene end was trimmed by 5 bases and the J gene end by 6 bases; junction bases not matched to a gene: 7. The CDR3 consists of 15 residues. This CDR3 is CASSPGTGVGNEQFF. Written as DNA, the CDR3 is TGTGCCAGCAGTCCCGGGACAGGGGTTGGCAATGAGCAGTTCTTC.

This rearrangement joins TRBV20-1 to TRBJ2-2; TRBD1 aligns across 8 bases. J gave up 7 bases and V 0 bases, and 13 bases lay outside the gene matches. This CDR3 is 17 amino acids long. Germline V gene sequence: CDR1 DFQATT, CDR2 SNEGSKA (reference sequence). This CDR3 reads CSARDGDRPRFSGELFF. The CDR3 DNA reads TGCAGTGCTAGAGATGGGGACAGGCCCCGGTTCAGCGGGGAGCTGTTTTTT.

V gene TRBV20-1 combines with J gene TRBJ2-7, with TRBD1 matching over 8 bases. This CDR3 has 13 amino acids. Germline V CDR1 and CDR2: DFQATT, SNEGSKA (reference sequence). J was trimmed by 0 bases and V by 6 bases; bases with no gene match: 4. The CDR3 coding sequence is TGCAGTGCCAACAGGGGGATCTCCTACGAGCAGTACTTC. Protein product: CSANRGISYEQYF.

Concerning this clonotype itself: A much larger clone differs by one base, so this may be a read error. The rearrangement joins TRBV7-9 to TRBJ1-1, with D perhaps matching TRBD1 (5 bases). Germline values: CDR1 SEHNR, CDR2 FQNEAQ (reference sequence). Trimming pared 4 bases from V and 2 bases from J, leaving 11 bases between. CDR3 length: 14 amino acids. This chain's CDR3 is CASSSSRENTEAFF. CDR3 bases: TGTGCCAGCAGCTCTTCCAGGGAAAACACTGAAGCTTTCTTT.

V and J are TRBV12-3 or TRBV12-4 and TRBJ1-3; D is uncertain. This CDR3 region has 13 residues. V lost 7 bases and J 0 bases, leaving 7 bases between the germline ends. DNA for the CDR3: TGTGCCAGCATCCGGTTCTCTGGAAACACCATATATTTT. Amino acid sequence: CASIRFSGNTIYF.

This clonotype was counted at least ten times. The chain combines TRBV5-6 with TRBJ2-3; 8 bases match TRBD1. J gave up 4 bases and V 0 bases, and 1 base lay outside the gene matches. The CDR3 has 14 amino acids. The germline V gene encodes CDR1 SGHDT and CDR2 YYEEEE. The CDR3 DNA follows: TGTGCCAGCAGCTTGGTGACAGGGGCAGATACGCAGTATTTT. Protein product: CASSLVTGADTQYF.

This clonotype was recorded at least ten times. V is TRBV2 and J is TRBJ1-1, with D unclear. The CDR3 has 17 residues. The V end lost 0 bases, the J end lost 1 base, and 15 bases lay between the germline ends. Germline V gene sequence: CDR1 SNHLY, CDR2 FYNNEI. CDR3 region: CASSEAGVADTNTEAFF. The CDR3 DNA follows: TGTGCCAGCAGTGAAGCTGGGGTGGCAGATACGAACACTGAAGCTTTCTTT. The full variable domain, rest sourced from reference TRBV2 and TRBJ1-1, is EPEVTQTPSHQVTQMGQEVILRCVPISNHLYFYWYRQILGQKVEFLVSFYNNEISEKSEIFDDQFSVERPDGSNFTLKIRSTKLEDSAMYFCASSEAGVADTNTEAFFGQGTRLTVV.

The rearrangement joins TRBV3-1 to TRBJ1-4; 9 bases map to TRBD1. The CDR3 sequence is 18 residues long. The germline V gene encodes CDR1 LGHDT and CDR2 YNNKEL (reference sequence). The J segment lost 2 bases and the V segment lost 4 bases, leaving 11 bases of the junction unmatched. CDR3 nucleotides: TGTGCCAGCAGCCCCTCAACAGGGGGCCTGGGGACTAATGAAAAACTGTTTTTT. It encodes CASSPSTGGLGTNEKLFF.

This clonotype was observed at least ten times. This chain joins TRBV10-3 and TRBJ2-3; TRBD1 is a possible D gene (5 bases). Germline V gene lookup returns CDR1 ENHRY and CDR2 SYGVKD. The CDR3 has 12 residues. V lost 7 bases to trimming and J lost 3 bases, with 8 bases between them. For the CDR3, the DNA is TGTGCCATCACCCCAGGGACAGATACGCAGTATTTT. Encoded protein: CAITPGTDTQYF.

On this clonotype: A much larger clone sits a single nucleotide away, making a read error possible. The chain couples TRBV7-9 to TRBJ1-5; D is unclear. CDR1 and CDR2 (germline): SEHNR, FQNEAQ (reference sequence). The CDR3 runs to 14 residues. CDR3 sequence (DNA): TGTGCCAGCAGCTCGCCGACGCCGGGCCTACCCCAGCAGTTT. Its translation is CASSSPTPGLPQQF. The full variable domain, its missing parts supplied by reference TRBV7-9 and TRBJ1-5, is DTGVSQNPRHKITKRGQNVTFRCDPISEHNRLYWYRQTLGQGPEFLTYFQNEAQLEKSRLLSDRFSAERPKGSFSTLEIQRTEQGDSAMYLCASSSPTPGLPQQFGDGTRLSIL.

V usage is TRBV20-1 and J usage is TRBJ2-7, with D perhaps TRBD2 (5 bases). The CDR3 runs 14 residues. The germline V gene encodes CDR1 DFQATT and CDR2 SNEGSKA (reference sequence). Trimming took 6 bases from V and 2 from J, leaving 17 bases between them. The DNA of the CDR3 is TGCAGTGCAGAATCAGAGGGTCCCGCCTACGAGCAGTACTTC. Its protein is CSAESEGPAYEQYF.

This clonotype was observed many times. The chain recombines TRBV6-2 or TRBV6-3 with TRBJ1-5; D unresolved. The CDR3 has 14 residues. V shed 2 bases and J shed 2 bases, with 7 bases lying between them. Per the germline V gene, CDR1 is MNHEY and CDR2 is SVGEGT. The DNA of the CDR3 is TGTGCCAGCAGTTACGCGGGAGGCAATCAGCCCCAGCATTTT. It encodes CASSYAGGNQPQHF.

This clonotype has a count of ten or more. V gene TRBV9 combines with J gene TRBJ1-1, with D possibly matching TRBD1 (6 bases). There are 15 residues in the CDR3. Trimming took 3 bases from V and 1 from J, leaving 13 bases between them. The V gene's germline CDR1 is SGDLS and CDR2 YYNGEE. CDR3 sequence: CASSAEGGPNTEAFF. CDR3 DNA sequence: TGTGCCAGCAGCGCAGAGGGGGGCCCGAACACTGAAGCTTTCTTT. Drawing the rest from reference TRBV9 and TRBJ1-1, the complete variable domain is DSGVTQTPKHLITATGQRVTLRCSPRSGDLSVYWYQQSLDQGLQFLIQYYNGEERAKGNILERFSAQQFPDLHSELNLSSLELGDSALYFCASSAEGGPNTEAFFGQGTRLTVV.

Only a few counts were recorded for this clonotype. The chain combines TRBV12-3 or TRBV12-4 with TRBJ1-2, with TRBD1 as a possible D gene (6 bases). The V end lost 3 bases, the J end lost 2 bases, and 16 bases lay between the germline ends. The CDR3 totals 16 residues. This CDR3 reads CASSFSGARLNYGYTF. DNA of the CDR3: TGTGCCAGCAGTTTTTCAGGGGCCCGCCTAAACTATGGCTACACCTTC.